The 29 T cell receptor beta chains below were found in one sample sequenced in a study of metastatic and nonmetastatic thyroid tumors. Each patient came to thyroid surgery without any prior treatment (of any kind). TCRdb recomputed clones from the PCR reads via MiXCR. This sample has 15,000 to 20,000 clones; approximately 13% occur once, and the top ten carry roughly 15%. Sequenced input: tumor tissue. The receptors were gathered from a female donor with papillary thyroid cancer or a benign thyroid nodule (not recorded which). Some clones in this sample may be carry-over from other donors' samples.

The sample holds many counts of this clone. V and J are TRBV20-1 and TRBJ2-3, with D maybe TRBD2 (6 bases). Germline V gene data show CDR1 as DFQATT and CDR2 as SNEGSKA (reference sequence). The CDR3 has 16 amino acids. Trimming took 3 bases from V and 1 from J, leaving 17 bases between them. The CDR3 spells CSARGGWGGRTDTQYF. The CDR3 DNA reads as TGCAGTGCTAGGGGCGGGTGGGGAGGACGCACAGATACGCAGTATTTT.

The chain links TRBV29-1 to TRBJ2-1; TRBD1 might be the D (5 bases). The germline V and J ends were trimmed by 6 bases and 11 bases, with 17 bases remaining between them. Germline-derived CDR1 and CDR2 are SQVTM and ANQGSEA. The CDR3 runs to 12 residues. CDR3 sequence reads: CSVESNRWKQFF. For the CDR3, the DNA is TGCAGCGTAGAGAGTAACAGGTGGAAGCAGTTCTTC.

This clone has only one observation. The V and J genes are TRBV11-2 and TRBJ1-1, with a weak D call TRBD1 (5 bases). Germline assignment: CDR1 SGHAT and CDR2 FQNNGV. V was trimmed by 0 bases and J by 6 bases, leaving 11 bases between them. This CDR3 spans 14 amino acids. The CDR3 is CASSLEGKGSEAFF. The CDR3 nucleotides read TGTGCCAGCAGCTTAGAGGGAAAGGGGTCTGAAGCTTTCTTT.

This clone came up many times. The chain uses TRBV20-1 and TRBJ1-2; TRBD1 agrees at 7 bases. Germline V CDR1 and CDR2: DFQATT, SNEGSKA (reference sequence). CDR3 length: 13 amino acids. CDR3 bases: TGCAGACCACAGGGGCTAACTAACTATGGCTACACCTTC. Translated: CRPQGLTNYGYTF.

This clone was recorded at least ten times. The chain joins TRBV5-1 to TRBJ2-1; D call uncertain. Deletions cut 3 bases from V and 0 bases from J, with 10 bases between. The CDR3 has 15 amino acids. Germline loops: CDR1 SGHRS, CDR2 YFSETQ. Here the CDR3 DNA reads TGCGCCAGCAGCTGGCAGGCGAGCTCCTACAATGAGCAGTTCTTC. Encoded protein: CASSWQASSYNEQFF.

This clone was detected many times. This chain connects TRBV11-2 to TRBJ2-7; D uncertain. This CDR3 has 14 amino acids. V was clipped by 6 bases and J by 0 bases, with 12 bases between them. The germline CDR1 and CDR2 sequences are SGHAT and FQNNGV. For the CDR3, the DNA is TGTGCCAGCAGGATGGGCCACAGCTCCTACGAGCAGTACTTC. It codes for CASRMGHSSYEQYF.

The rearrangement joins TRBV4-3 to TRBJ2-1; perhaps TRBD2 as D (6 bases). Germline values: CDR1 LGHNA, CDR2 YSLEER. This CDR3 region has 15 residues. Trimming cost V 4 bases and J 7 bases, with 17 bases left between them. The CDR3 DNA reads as TGCGCCAGCAGCCCTCTAGTGGGAGGCAGTAATGAGCAGTTCTTC. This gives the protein CASSPLVGGSNEQFF.

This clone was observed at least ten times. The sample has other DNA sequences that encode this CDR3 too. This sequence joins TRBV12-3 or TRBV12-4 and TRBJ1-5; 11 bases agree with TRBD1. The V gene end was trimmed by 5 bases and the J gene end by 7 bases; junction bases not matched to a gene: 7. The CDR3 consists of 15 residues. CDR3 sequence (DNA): TGTGCCAGCAGTCCCGGGACAGGGGGAAGGCAGCCCCAGCATTTT. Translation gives CASSPGTGGRQPQHF.

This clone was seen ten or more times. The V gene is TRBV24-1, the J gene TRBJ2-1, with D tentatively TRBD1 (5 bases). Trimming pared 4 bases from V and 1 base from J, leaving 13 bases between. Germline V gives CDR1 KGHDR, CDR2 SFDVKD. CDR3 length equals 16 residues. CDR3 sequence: CATSDATVSSYNEQFF. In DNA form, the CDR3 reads TGTGCCACCAGTGACGCGACAGTTTCTTCCTACAATGAGCAGTTCTTC.

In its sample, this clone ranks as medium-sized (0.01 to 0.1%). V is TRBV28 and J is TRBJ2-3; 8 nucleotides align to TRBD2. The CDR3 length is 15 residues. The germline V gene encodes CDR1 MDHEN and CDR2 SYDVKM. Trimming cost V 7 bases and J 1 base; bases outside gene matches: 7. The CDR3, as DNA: TGTGCCAGCACCATTGTAGCGGGGCGCACAGATACGCAGTATTTT. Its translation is CASTIVAGRTDTQYF.

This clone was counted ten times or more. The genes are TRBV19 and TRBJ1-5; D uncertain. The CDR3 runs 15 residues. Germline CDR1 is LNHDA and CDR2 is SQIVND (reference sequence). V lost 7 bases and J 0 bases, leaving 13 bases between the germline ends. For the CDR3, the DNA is TGTGCCAGTATGGTGACCGCCTATAGCAATCAGCCCCAGCATTTT. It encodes CASMVTAYSNQPQHF.

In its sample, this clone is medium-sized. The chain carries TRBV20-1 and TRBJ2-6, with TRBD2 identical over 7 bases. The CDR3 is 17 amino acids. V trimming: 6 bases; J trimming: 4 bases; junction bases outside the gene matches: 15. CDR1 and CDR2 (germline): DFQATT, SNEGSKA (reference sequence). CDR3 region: CSATIAGGMGGANVLTF. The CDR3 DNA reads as TGCAGTGCAACTATAGCGGGCGGAATGGGAGGGGCCAACGTCCTGACTTTC.

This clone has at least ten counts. CDR3 residues: CASSPTPLAEETQYF. The CDR3 DNA sequence: TGTGCCAGCAGCCCTACCCCACTAGCGGAAGAGACCCAGTACTTC. The chain is built from TRBV9 and TRBJ2-5; 8 bases fit TRBD2. The CDR3 covers 15 residues. Unmatched junction bases numbered 8, after V lost 4 bases and J lost 3 bases. CDR1 SGDLS and CDR2 YYNGEE come from the germline V gene.

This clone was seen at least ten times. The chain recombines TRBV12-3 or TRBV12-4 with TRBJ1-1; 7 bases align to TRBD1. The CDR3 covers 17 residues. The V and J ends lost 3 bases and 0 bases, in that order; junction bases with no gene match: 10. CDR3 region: CASSFSPGQLLNTEAFF. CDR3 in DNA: TGTGCCAGCAGTTTTTCCCCGGGACAGCTTTTGAACACTGAAGCTTTCTTT.

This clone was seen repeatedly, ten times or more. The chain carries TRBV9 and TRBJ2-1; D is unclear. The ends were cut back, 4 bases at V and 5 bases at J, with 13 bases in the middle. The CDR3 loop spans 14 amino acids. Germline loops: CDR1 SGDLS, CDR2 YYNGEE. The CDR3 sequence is CASSSGFGHNEQFF. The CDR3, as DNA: TGTGCCAGCAGCTCTGGGTTTGGCCACAATGAGCAGTTCTTC.

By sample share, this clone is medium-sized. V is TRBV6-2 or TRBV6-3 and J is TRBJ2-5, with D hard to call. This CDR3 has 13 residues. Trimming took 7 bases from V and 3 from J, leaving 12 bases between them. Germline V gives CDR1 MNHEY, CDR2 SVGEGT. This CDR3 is CASTQTRKETQYF. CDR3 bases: TGTGCCAGCACCCAAACGCGTAAAGAGACCCAGTACTTC.

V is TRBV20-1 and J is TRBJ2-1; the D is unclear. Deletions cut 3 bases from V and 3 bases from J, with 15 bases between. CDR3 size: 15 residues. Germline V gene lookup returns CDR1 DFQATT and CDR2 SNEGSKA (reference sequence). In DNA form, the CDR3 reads TGCAGTGCTAGTCCCCCCCAGCCAAACTACAATGAGCAGTTCTTC. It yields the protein CSASPPQPNYNEQFF.

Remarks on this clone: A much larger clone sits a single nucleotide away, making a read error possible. The CDR3 region is CASSVLSYQAQHF. The CDR3 region has the DNA TGTGCCAGCAGCGTCCTGAGCTATCAGGCCCAGCATTTT. V gene TRBV7-7 combines with J gene TRBJ1-5; D unclear. CDR1 is SSHAT and CDR2 is FNYEAQ in the germline V gene (reference sequence). This CDR3 has 13 residues.

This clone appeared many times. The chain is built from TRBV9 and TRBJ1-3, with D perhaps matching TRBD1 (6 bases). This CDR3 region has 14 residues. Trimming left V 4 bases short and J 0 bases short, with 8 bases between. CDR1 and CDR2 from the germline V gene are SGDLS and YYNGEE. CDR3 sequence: CASSQGHSGNTIYF. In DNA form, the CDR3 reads TGTGCCAGCAGCCAGGGACACTCTGGAAACACCATATATTTT.

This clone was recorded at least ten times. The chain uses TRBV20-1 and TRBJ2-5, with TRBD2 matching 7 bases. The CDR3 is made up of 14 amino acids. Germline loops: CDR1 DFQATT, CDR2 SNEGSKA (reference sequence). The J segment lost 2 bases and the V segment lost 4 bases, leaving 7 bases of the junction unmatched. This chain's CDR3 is CSAKTSGAQETQYF. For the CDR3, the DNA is TGCAGTGCTAAAACAAGCGGGGCGCAAGAGACCCAGTACTTC.

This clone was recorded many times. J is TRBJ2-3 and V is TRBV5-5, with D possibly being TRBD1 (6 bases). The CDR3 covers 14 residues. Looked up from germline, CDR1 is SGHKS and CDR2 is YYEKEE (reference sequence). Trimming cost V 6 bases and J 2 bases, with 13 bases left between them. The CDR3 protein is CASNRDIVTDTQYF. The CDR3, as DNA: TGTGCCAGCAACAGGGACATTGTCACAGATACGCAGTATTTT.

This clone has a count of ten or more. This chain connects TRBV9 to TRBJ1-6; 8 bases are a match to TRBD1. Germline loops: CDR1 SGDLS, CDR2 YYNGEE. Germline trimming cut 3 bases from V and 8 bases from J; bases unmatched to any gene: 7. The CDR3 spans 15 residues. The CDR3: CASSAKTGVDSPLHF. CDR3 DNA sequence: TGTGCCAGCAGCGCAAAGACAGGGGTAGATTCACCCCTCCACTTT.

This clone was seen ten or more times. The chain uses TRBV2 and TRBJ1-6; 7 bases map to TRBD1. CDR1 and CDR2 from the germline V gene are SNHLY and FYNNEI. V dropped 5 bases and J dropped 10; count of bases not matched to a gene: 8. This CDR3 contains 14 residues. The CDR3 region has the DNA TGTGCCAGCAGTCAGCGACAGGGAAAGTCACCCCTCCACTTT. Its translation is CASSQRQGKSPLHF.

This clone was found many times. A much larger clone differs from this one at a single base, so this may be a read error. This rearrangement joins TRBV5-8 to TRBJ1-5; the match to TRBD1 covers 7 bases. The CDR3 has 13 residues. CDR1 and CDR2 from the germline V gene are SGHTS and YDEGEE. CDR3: CASRRTGNRPQHF. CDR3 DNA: TGTGCCAGCAGGCGGACAGGAAATCGGCCCCAGCATTTT.

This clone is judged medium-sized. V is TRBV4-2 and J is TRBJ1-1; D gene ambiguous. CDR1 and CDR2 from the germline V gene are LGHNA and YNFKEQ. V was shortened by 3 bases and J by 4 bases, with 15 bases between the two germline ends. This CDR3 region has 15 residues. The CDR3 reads CASSHYPYGSTEAFF. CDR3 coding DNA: TGTGCCAGCAGCCACTATCCTTACGGAAGCACTGAAGCTTTCTTT.

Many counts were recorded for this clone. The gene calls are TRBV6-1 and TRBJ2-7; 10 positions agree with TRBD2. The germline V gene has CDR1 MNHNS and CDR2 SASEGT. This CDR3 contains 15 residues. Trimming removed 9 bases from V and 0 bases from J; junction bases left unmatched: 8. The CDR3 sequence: CASQGASGSSYEQYF. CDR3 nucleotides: TGTGCCAGTCAGGGGGCTAGCGGGAGCTCCTACGAGCAGTACTTC.

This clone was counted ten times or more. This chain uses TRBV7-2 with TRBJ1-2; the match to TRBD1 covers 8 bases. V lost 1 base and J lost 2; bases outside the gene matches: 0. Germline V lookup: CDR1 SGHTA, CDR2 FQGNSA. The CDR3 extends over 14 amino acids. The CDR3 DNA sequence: TGTGCCAGCAGCTTAGGACAGGGGAACTATGGCTACACCTTC. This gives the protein CASSLGQGNYGYTF.

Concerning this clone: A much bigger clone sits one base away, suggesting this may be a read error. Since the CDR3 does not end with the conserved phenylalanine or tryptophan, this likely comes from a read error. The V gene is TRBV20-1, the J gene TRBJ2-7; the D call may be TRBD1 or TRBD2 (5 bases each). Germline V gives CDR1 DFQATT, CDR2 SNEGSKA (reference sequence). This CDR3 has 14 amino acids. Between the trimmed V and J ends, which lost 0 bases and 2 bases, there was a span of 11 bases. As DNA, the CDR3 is TGCAGTGCTAGAGAGCCAGGGACGACCTACGAGCAGTACCTC. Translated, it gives CSAREPGTTYEQYL.

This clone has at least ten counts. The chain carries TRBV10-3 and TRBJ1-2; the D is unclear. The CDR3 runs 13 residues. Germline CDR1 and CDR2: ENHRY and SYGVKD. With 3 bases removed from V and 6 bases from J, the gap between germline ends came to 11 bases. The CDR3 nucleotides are TGTGCCATCAGTGACCTGGATCAGAATGGCTACACCTTC. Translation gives CAISDLDQNGYTF.